This T cell receptor beta chain was captured by sequencing in a study of response to subunit inactivated influenza vaccine. Notes on the study in general: The authors suggested that few new T cells are recruited per seasonal influenza vaccination.

The CDR3 has 16 residues. J was trimmed by 7 bases and V by 2 bases; bases with no gene match: 8. The germline V gene encodes CDR1 MNHEY and CDR2 SVGAGI. To note about this clonotype: Its antigen is not identified.

Via MiXCR, TCRdb re-called the RT-PCR reads, giving one row per CDR3 protein. The sample lists more than 450,000 distinct CDR3 sequences, approximately 10% occurring once. The sequence was collected from a man aged 45-65 years who received an inactivated influenza vaccine. The rearrangement joins TRBV6-5 to TRBJ1-6; 7 bases are a match to TRBD1. The sequences come from PBMCs from blood, collected on the day of vaccination. CDR3 coding DNA: TGTGCCAGCAGTTACGGGGCAGGGGGTATGAATTCACCCCTCCACTTT. Translation: CASSYGAGGMNSPLHF.